These 14 T cell receptor beta chains came from one sample sequenced in a study of monozygotic twins with inflammatory bowel disease. From its re-call of the 5' RACE reads, TCRdb lists each CDR3 protein once, without DNA. There are about 300,000 distinct CDR3 sequences in the sample, with 5% to 6% held by the top ten. The sample comprised blood. The receptors were gathered from a human donor with ulcerative colitis or Crohn's disease, or a healthy co-twin of an affected twin (not recorded which).

The chain's CDR3 is CASSVQGTLNTEAFF. The V gene is TRBV9, the J gene TRBJ1-1; TCRdb's D call, TRBD1, is unchecked because there is no DNA. The germline V gene encodes CDR1 SGDLS and CDR2 YYNGEE. CDR3 length equals 15 residues.

The chain carries TRBV6-2 or TRBV6-3 and TRBJ2-4; no DNA is available, so the TRBD1 call from TCRdb remains unchecked. Germline V gene data show CDR1 as MNHEY and CDR2 as SVGEGT. The CDR3 has 14 residues. CDR3 sequence reads: CASSTRDRGNIQYF.

The chain carries TRBV19 and TRBJ2-2. Germline CDR1 LNHDA, CDR2 SQIVND (reference sequence). CDR3 length: 15 residues. CDR3 amino acids: CASSTGYSSTGELFF.

The rearrangement links TRBV3-1 to TRBJ1-2. The CDR3 is 13 amino acids. CDR1 and CDR2 from the germline V gene are LGHDT and YNNKEL (reference sequence). The CDR3 reads CASSQDPRNGYTF.

The rearrangement joins TRBV28 to TRBJ1-2; TCRdb designates TRBD1, a call that cannot be tested without DNA. The CDR3 runs to 17 residues. Germline V gene sequence: CDR1 MDHEN, CDR2 SYDVKM. CDR3 sequence reads: CASSSRDSSSVNYGYTF.

The V gene is TRBV6-1, the J gene TRBJ2-2; with no DNA, the TCRdb D assignment of TRBD2 cannot be verified. The CDR3 is made up of 16 amino acids. Germline values: CDR1 MNHNS, CDR2 SASEGT. CDR3 region: CASTSRASGSSGELFF.

This chain joins TRBV20-1 and TRBJ2-7; the TCRdb call, TRBD1, lacks DNA for checking. The germline gives CDR1 DFQATT, CDR2 SNEGSKA (reference sequence). The length of the CDR3 is 15 residues. The CDR3 is CSARASAGGRDEQYF.

V gene TRBV7-2 combines with J gene TRBJ2-6. Germline values: CDR1 SGHTA, CDR2 FQGNSA. CDR3 length: 13 amino acids. This CDR3 reads CARDGSGANVLTF.

The V gene is TRBV20-1, the J gene TRBJ2-1; with no DNA, the TCRdb D assignment of TRBD2 cannot be verified. Germline V gives CDR1 DFQATT, CDR2 SNEGSKA (reference sequence). The CDR3 spans 14 residues. The CDR3 loop is CSAIGLAGGNEQFF.

V usage is TRBV29-1 and J usage is TRBJ2-1; TCRdb's D gene call, TRBD1, goes unchecked for lack of DNA. Germline V lookup: CDR1 SQVTM, CDR2 ANQGSEA. The CDR3 loop spans 14 amino acids. This CDR3 is CSVTRPPGGNEQFF.

The V call is TRBV10-2, the J call TRBJ2-2. This CDR3 has 15 amino acids. Germline-derived CDR1 and CDR2 are WSHSY and SAAADI. CDR3 in amino acids: CASSESTRGHWELFF.

This chain's CDR3 is CASSVDLQGSYGYTF. V is TRBV9 and J is TRBJ1-2; the TCRdb D gene call, TRBD1, has no DNA to confirm it. The germline V gene has CDR1 SGDLS and CDR2 YYNGEE. The CDR3 sequence is 15 residues long.

V and J are TRBV6-2 or TRBV6-3 and TRBJ1-1. This CDR3 is 15 amino acids long. Germline CDR1 and CDR2: MNHEY and SVGEGT. CDR3: CASSYTHMRIAEAFF.

The V gene is TRBV29-1, the J gene TRBJ2-3. Germline V gives CDR1 SQVTM, CDR2 ANQGSEA. The CDR3 runs to 12 residues. Here the CDR3 reads CSVEEGFLTQYF.